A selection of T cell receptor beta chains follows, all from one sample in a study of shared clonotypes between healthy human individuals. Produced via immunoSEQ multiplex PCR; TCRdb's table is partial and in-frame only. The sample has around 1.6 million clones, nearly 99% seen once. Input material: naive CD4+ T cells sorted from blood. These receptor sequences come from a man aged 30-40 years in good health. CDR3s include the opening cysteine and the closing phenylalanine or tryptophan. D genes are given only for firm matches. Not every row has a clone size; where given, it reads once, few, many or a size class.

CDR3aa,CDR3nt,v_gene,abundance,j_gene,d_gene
CASSHQAGVPRDEQYF,TGTGCCAGCAGCCACCAAGCGGGAGTGCCCAGGGACGAGCAGTACTTC,TRBV5-4,NA,TRBJ2-7,TRBD2
CASSQHRTSGRREEDTQYF,TGTGCCAGCAGCCAACACAGGACTAGCGGGAGGCGGGAAGAAGATACGCAGTATTTT,TRBV4-2,NA,TRBJ2-3,TRBD2
CASSSGTGSYNEQFF,TGTGCCAGCAGCTCCGGGACAGGAAGCTACAATGAGCAGTTCTTC,TRBV7-6,NA,TRBJ2-1,TRBD1
CASSYRQGPETQYF,TGCGCCAGCAGTTACCGACAGGGGCCGGAGACCCAGTACTTC,TRBV5-1,once,TRBJ2-5,TRBD1
CSATNQPQHF,TGCAGTGCGACCAATCAGCCCCAGCATTTT,TRBV20-1,NA,TRBJ1-5,NA
CASSIITGSHEQYF,TGTGCCAGCAGCATAATCACGGGCAGCCACGAGCAGTACTTC,TRBV5-5,NA,TRBJ2-7,NA
CASSQDYSGGTQYF,TGCGCCAGCAGCCAAGATTATAGCGGCGGGACGCAGTATTTT,TRBV4-1,NA,TRBJ2-3,NA
CASKGEYSYNEQFF,TGCGCCAGCAAGGGCGAATACTCCTACAATGAGCAGTTCTTC,TRBV5-1,NA,TRBJ2-1,NA
CASSQAIVHLRDQPQHF,TGTGCCAGCAGCCAAGCCATTGTTCATCTTCGGGATCAGCCCCAGCATTTT,TRBV14,NA,TRBJ1-5,NA
CASHTRTSGTQYF,TGTGCCAGCCATACCCGGACTAGCGGGACCCAGTACTTC,TRBV2,NA,TRBJ2-5,TRBD2
CASSLETGWGEQFF,TGTGCCAGCAGCTTAGAAACAGGTTGGGGTGAGCAGTTCTTC,TRBV11-3,NA,TRBJ2-1,NA
CASSSQSSTDTQYF,TGTGCCAGCAGCTCACAGTCTAGCACAGATACGCAGTATTTT,TRBV5-4,NA,TRBJ2-3,NA
CATERQGEQYF,TGTGCCACCGAAAGGCAGGGGGAGCAGTACTTC,TRBV28,once,TRBJ2-7,NA
CASSKDVGTPLRTGELFF,TGTGCCAGCAGCAAAGACGTCGGGACACCATTGCGCACCGGGGAGCTGTTTTTT,TRBV21-1,NA,TRBJ2-2,NA
CASSSAGGYEQYF,TGTGCCAGCAGTTCCGCAGGGGGCTACGAGCAGTACTTC,TRBV28,NA,TRBJ2-7,TRBD1
CAISELGGYTF,TGTGCCATCAGTGAATTGGGAGGCTACACCTTC,TRBV10-3,NA,TRBJ1-2,NA
CASSLSRSLSGTQYF,TGTGCCAGCAGTTTATCTAGGTCCTTATCCGGGACCCAGTACTTC,TRBV27,NA,TRBJ2-5,NA
CASSLDRSSYNEQFF,TGTGCCAGCAGTCTCGACAGGAGCTCCTACAATGAGCAGTTCTTC,TRBV2,NA,TRBJ2-1,NA
CASSQGLGPDTQYF,TGTGCCAGCAGCCAAGGACTAGGTCCAGATACGCAGTATTTT,TRBV7-3,NA,TRBJ2-3,TRBD2
CASSPKPETFNYGYTF,TGTGCCAGCTCTCCCAAACCCGAGACGTTTAACTATGGCTACACCTTC,TRBV18,NA,TRBJ1-2,NA
CSVLPQEAVYQETQYF,TGCAGCGTTCTCCCCCAGGAAGCGGTGTACCAAGAGACCCAGTACTTC,TRBV29-1,NA,TRBJ2-5,NA
CASGNDRSYGQYF,TGTGCCAGCGGAAACGACAGGAGCTACGGGCAGTACTTC,TRBV7-2,NA,TRBJ2-7,NA
CASTPSGTSGDYEQYF,TGTGCCAGCACCCCCTCCGGGACTAGCGGGGACTACGAGCAGTACTTC,TRBV7-8,NA,TRBJ2-7,TRBD2
CASSGGLAAGQYF,TGTGCCAGCAGCGGGGGACTAGCGGCCGGGCAGTACTTC,TRBV5-4,NA,TRBJ2-7,TRBD2
CASSHDLGGNYGYTF,TGTGCCAGCAGCCATGACTTGGGGGGGAACTATGGCTACACCTTC,TRBV14,few,TRBJ1-2,NA
CASSLRTGARGTDTQYF,TGTGCCAGCAGCTTAAGGACGGGGGCAAGAGGAACAGATACGCAGTATTTT,TRBV11-2,NA,TRBJ2-3,NA
CASSYERVRNEQFF,TGTGCCAGCAGTTACGAGCGGGTGCGCAATGAGCAGTTCTTC,TRBV6-5,NA,TRBJ2-1,NA
CAISEGQGTFLSGYTF,TGTGCCATCAGTGAAGGACAGGGTACTTTTCTCTCTGGCTACACCTTC,TRBV10-3,once,TRBJ1-2,TRBD1
CASSVSLTNEKLFF,TGTGCCAGCAGCGTGAGCTTGACTAATGAAAAACTGTTTTTT,TRBV6-5,NA,TRBJ1-4,NA
CASSSGTGDYNEQFF,TGCGCCAGCAGCTCAGGGACAGGGGATTACAATGAGCAGTTCTTC,TRBV5-1,NA,TRBJ2-1,TRBD1
CASSPNLATNNEQFF,TGTGCCAGCTCACCCAATCTAGCGACGAACAATGAGCAGTTCTTC,TRBV18,NA,TRBJ2-1,NA
CSVAGETDTQYF,TGCAGCGTTGCCGGAGAAACAGATACGCAGTATTTT,TRBV29-1,once,TRBJ2-3,NA
CASSPYGGDNEQFF,TGTGCCAGCTCACCATACGGGGGGGACAATGAGCAGTTCTTC,TRBV18,NA,TRBJ2-1,TRBD2
CAIMSGGGNTEAFF,TGTGCCATCATGAGCGGCGGGGGGAACACTGAAGCTTTCTTT,TRBV10-3,NA,TRBJ1-1,NA
CASSATVATDAEAFF,TGTGCCAGCAGCGCAACCGTAGCTACAGATGCTGAAGCTTTCTTT,TRBV9,NA,TRBJ1-1,NA
CASSADLPGTGYTF,TGTGCCAGCAGTGCAGACCTCCCTGGTACTGGCTACACCTTC,TRBV2,NA,TRBJ1-2,NA
CASGPSGSSYEQYF,TGTGCCAGCGGCCCTAGCGGGAGCTCCTACGAGCAGTACTTC,TRBV7-2,NA,TRBJ2-7,TRBD2
CASSLGGIANYGYTF,TGTGCCAGCAGCTTGGGGGGGATAGCGAACTATGGCTACACCTTC,TRBV5-4,NA,TRBJ1-2,NA
CASSPRTSGRAWEQFF,TGTGCCAGCTCACCGCGGACTAGCGGGAGGGCCTGGGAGCAGTTCTTC,TRBV18,NA,TRBJ2-1,TRBD2
CASSLFIGEGYTF,TGTGCCAGCAGCTTATTTATAGGGGAAGGCTACACCTTC,TRBV7-9,few,TRBJ1-2,NA
CASSGRLAGTGLEYF,TGTGCCAGCAGTGGTAGACTAGCGGGGACGGGTTTAGAGTATTTT,TRBV2,NA,TRBJ2-3,TRBD2